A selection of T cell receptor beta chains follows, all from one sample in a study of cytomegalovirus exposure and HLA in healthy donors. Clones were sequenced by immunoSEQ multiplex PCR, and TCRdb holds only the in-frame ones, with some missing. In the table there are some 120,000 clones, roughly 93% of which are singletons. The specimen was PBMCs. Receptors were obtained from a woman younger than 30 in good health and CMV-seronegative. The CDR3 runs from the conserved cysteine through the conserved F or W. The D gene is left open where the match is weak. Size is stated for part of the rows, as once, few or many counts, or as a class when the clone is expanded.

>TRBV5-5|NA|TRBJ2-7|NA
TGTGCCAGCAGCTTGGCCGTGAGGGACTACGAGCAGTACTTC
CASSLAVRDYEQYF
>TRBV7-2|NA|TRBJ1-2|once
TGTGCCAGCAGCTTAGGAGGGCCCCGACCCTATGGCTACACCTTC
CASSLGGPRPYGYTF
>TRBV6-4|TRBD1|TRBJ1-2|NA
TGTGCCACCGGACAGGAAGGTAGCTACACCTTC
CATGQEGSYTF
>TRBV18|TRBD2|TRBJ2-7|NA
TGTGCCAGCTCACCACCGGGACTAAACGAGCAGTACTTC
CASSPPGLNEQYF
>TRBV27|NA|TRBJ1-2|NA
TGTGCCAGCAGTTTTTATGCGGGCGGGAATAACTATGGCTACACCTTC
CASSFYAGGNNYGYTF
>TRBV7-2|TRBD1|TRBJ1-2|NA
TGTGCCAGCAGCGAGACAGGGCTCTATGGCTACACCTTC
CASSETGLYGYTF
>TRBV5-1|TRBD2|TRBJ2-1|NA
TGCGCCAGCAGCTTGGCAAGCGGGGGGGCGAGGAGCCGGCTCCATGAGCAGTTCTTC
CASSLASGGARSRLHEQFF
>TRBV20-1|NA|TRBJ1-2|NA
TGCAGTGTTGCCAAGAGGGGCTACACCTTC
CSVAKRGYTF
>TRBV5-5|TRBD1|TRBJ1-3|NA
TGTGCCAGCAAGATCCAGGGGGGCTCTGGAAACACCATATATTTT
CASKIQGGSGNTIYF
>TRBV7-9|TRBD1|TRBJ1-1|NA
TGTGCCAGCAGCTTAACGGCGGGGGGACAGGGCAGGACTGAAGCTTTCTTT
CASSLTAGGQGRTEAFF
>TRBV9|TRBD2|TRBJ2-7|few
TGTGCCAGCAGCGTTGGGACTAGCAAGTTCTACGAGCAGTACTTC
CASSVGTSKFYEQYF
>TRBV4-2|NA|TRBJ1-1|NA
TGTGCCAGCAGCCAAGGGGCAGGGCAGAACACTGAAGCTTTCTTT
CASSQGAGQNTEAFF
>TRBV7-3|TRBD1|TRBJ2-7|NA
TGTGCCAGCAGCTTCGCCGGGACAGGCGAGCAGTACTTC
CASSFAGTGEQYF
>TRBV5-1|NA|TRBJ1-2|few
TGCGCCAGCAGACTGCAACCCGAGCTCTATGGCTACACCTTC
CASRLQPELYGYTF
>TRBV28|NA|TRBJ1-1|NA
TGTGCCAGCAGTTCAATGAACACTGAAGCTTTCTTT
CASSSMNTEAFF
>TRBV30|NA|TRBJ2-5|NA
TGTGCCTGGAGCGGGTTCCAAGAGACCCAGTACTTC
CAWSGFQETQYF
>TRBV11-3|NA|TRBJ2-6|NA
TGTGCCAGCAGCCAAGAAGGAGCAGGGGATCTCTCTGGGGCCAACGTCCTGACTTTC
CASSQEGAGDLSGANVLTF
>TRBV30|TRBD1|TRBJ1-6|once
TGTGCCTGGAGTATGCAGGGGGATTCACCCCTCCACTTT
CAWSMQGDSPLHF
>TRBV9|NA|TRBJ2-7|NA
TGTGCCAGCAGCCCGTCCTCCTCTTTCTACGAGCAGTACTTC
CASSPSSSFYEQYF
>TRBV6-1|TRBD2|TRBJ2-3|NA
TGTGCCAGCAGTGAATTTAACGGGGGGGCAGATACGCAGTATTTT
CASSEFNGGADTQYF
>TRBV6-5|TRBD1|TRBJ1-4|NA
TGTGCCAGCAGTCCCGGGACAGGGCTCCGGGAAAAACTGTTTTTT
CASSPGTGLREKLFF
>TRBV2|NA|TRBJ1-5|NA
TGTGCCAGCAGTGATGAGGGAAATCAGCCCCAGCATTTT
CASSDEGNQPQHF
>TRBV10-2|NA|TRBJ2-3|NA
TGCGCCAGCAGTCGACCCGGGGGGCCCGGGTTTTCAGATACGCAGTATTTT
CASSRPGGPGFSDTQYF
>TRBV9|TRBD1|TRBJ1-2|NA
TGTGCCAGCAGCCTGTCCGGGACAGGTTTCTATGGCTACACCTTC
CASSLSGTGFYGYTF
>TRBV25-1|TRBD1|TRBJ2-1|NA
TGTGCCAGCAGTGAATTCGGGACAGACTACAATGAGCAGTTCTTC
CASSEFGTDYNEQFF
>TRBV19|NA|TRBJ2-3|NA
TGTGCCAGTAGTATATCGTCAGGGACTTACACAGATACGCAGTATTTT
CASSISSGTYTDTQYF
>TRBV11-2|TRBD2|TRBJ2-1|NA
TGTGCCAGCACCTCTAGGATACTAGCGGCGGACAATGAGCAGTTCTTC
CASTSRILAADNEQFF
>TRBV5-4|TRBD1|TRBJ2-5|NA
TGTGCCAGCAGCTTACAGGGGGAAGAGACCCAGTACTTC
CASSLQGEETQYF
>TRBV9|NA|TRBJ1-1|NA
TGTGCCAGCAGCGTAGGCACTTTGAACACTGAAGCTTTCTTT
CASSVGTLNTEAFF
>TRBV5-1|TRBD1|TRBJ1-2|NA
TGCGCCAGTTACGAGCGTCAGGGGACAGGGACCTATGGCTACACCTTC
CASYERQGTGTYGYTF
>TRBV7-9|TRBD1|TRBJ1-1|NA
TGTGCCAGCAGCTTAATAGGAAAGGGGGCGGAAGCTTTCTTT
CASSLIGKGAEAFF
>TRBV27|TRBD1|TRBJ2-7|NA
TGTGCCAGCAGCCGACAGGGATTCCTTATCTACGAGCAGTACTTC
CASSRQGFLIYEQYF
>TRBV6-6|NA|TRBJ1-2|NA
NA
CASSSSAGRKNGYTF
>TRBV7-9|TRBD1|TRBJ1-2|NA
TGTGCCAGCAGCTTATCCCCGGACAGGCCGCTAGGCTACACCTTC
CASSLSPDRPLGYTF
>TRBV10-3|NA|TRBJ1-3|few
TGTGCCATCGGAGGGGACGGATTCTCTGGAAACACCATATATTTT
CAIGGDGFSGNTIYF
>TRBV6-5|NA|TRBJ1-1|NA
TGTGCCAGCAGTTACTCCAGGGGACAACGTGGCACTGAAGCTTTCTTT
CASSYSRGQRGTEAFF
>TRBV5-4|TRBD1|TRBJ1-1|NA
TGTGCCAGCAGCACCTGGACAGGGTGGGGGAACACTGAAGCTTTCTTT
CASSTWTGWGNTEAFF
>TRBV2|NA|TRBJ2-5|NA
TGTGCCAGCAGTGAACACAGTCAAGAGACCCAGTACTTC
CASSEHSQETQYF
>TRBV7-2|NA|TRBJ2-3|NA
TGTGCCAGCAGCTTATCGGCTAGCAGCAGCACAGATACGCAGTATTTT
CASSLSASSSTDTQYF
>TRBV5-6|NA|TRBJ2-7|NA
TGTGCCAGCAGCTTGGGTAGCCTTCCCTCCGAGCAGTACTTC
CASSLGSLPSEQYF
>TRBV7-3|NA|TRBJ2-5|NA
TGTGCCAGCAGCTTAAGGACAGACGAGACCCAGTACTTC
CASSLRTDETQYF
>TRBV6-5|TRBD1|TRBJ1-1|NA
TGTGCCAGCAGCCCGGAGGAGGGGGCGGCGCTTGAAGCTTTCTTT
CASSPEEGAALEAFF
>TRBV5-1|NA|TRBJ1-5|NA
TGCGCCAGCAGCTGGGCTAGCAATCAGCCCCAGCATTTT
CASSWASNQPQHF
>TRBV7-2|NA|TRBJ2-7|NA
TGTGCCAGCAGCCCCCGGGGGTCCTACGAGCAGTACTTC
CASSPRGSYEQYF
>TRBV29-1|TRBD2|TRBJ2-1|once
TGCAGCGTTGGCGCCACGTTAGCGGGAGCTAACGGGGATGAGCAGTTCTTC
CSVGATLAGANGDEQFF
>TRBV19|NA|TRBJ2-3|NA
TGTGCCAGTAGTCCCCTGTCTGATACGCAGTATTTT
CASSPLSDTQYF
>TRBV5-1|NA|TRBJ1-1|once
TGCGCCAGCAGCTTGAAACGGGGGGAAGGGGCTGAAGCTTTCTTT
CASSLKRGEGAEAFF
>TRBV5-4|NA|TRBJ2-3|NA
TGTGCCAGCAGCTTGGGTTGGACAAGCAACACAGATACGCAGTATTTT
CASSLGWTSNTDTQYF
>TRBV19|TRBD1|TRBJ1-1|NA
TGTGCCAGTAACAGGGGATCAGGTGAAGCTTTCTTT
CASNRGSGEAFF
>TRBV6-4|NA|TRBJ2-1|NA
TGTGCCAGCAGTTCTAATCCACTCGACAATGAGCAGTTCTTC
CASSSNPLDNEQFF
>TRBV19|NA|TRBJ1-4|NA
TGTGCCAGTAGAACGTGGGGGGATCATGAAAAACTGTTTTTT
CASRTWGDHEKLFF
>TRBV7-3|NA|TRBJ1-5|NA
TGTGCCAGCAGCTCAATACCTGGGGCTCTGTGGCAGCCCCAGCATTTT
CASSSIPGALWQPQHF
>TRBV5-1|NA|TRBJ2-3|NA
TGCGCCAGCAGCTTGGAGGGCAGGGTTAGCACAGATACGCAGTATTTT
CASSLEGRVSTDTQYF